What follows are 14 T cell receptor beta chains derived from one specimen sequenced in a study of T-cell memory formation after mild COVID-19. Via MiXCR, TCRdb re-called the 5' RACE reads, giving one row per CDR3 protein. The repertoire consists of hundreds of thousands of distinct CDR3 sequences, with just under 20% occurring once and the leading ten covering more than 20%. Sequencing was carried out using PBMCs or a T cell subset sorted from them (not recorded which). The source of these receptors is a man younger than 30 who had mild COVID-19 (a few samples of this study predate the infection). Cell type and time point are not known.

This clonotype appeared many times. This rearrangement joins TRBV24-1 to TRBJ2-1, with TRBD2 matching over 9 bases. From germline, CDR1 is KGHDR and CDR2 SFDVKD. V lost 9 bases to trimming and J lost 4 bases; unmatched junction nucleotides: 12. The CDR3 extends over 16 amino acids. CDR3 sequence (DNA): TGTGCCACCGGAGGTAGAGCGGGGGGCCTTTACAATGAGCAGTTCTTC. Its translation: CATGGRAGGLYNEQFF.

This clonotype was observed a handful of times. The chain recombines TRBV3-1 with TRBJ2-3, with D unclear. From germline, CDR1 is LGHDT and CDR2 YNNKEL (reference sequence). V was shortened by 1 base and J by 0 bases, with 11 bases between the two germline ends. The length of the CDR3 is 16 residues. In DNA, the CDR3 is TGTGCCAGCAGCCAAGTTCTAGGGTCTAGCACAGATACGCAGTATTTT. Its translation is CASSQVLGSSTDTQYF.

This sequence joins TRBV10-3 and TRBJ2-5; maybe TRBD2 (6 bases). The CDR3 runs 13 residues. Trimming removed 2 bases at V and 4 bases at J, with 8 bases between. Germline CDR1 reads ENHRY; CDR2 reads SYGVKD. The CDR3 sequence is CAISEGEAETQYF. The CDR3 DNA reads TGTGCCATCAGTGAGGGGGAGGCAGAGACCCAGTACTTC.

The V call is TRBV9, the J call TRBJ2-5; no reliable D call. This CDR3 spans 15 amino acids. CDR1 is SGDLS and CDR2 is YYNGEE in the germline V gene. The V end lost 0 bases, the J end lost 5 bases, and 14 bases lay between the germline ends. The CDR3 nucleotides are TGTGCCAGCAGCGTAGGTTCTGCCCTTTACGAGACCCAGTACTTC. Protein: CASSVGSALYETQYF.

This clonotype showed up many times. V is TRBV7-6 and J is TRBJ2-7; D possibly corresponds to TRBD2 (5 bases). This CDR3 region has 13 residues. In germline, CDR1 is SGHVS, CDR2 FNYEAQ. This chain's CDR3 is CGTVWVGYAGQYF. CDR3 bases: TGTGGGACCGTGTGGGTGGGTTATGCGGGGCAGTACTTC.

This clonotype was seen at least ten times. The CDR3 sequence: CASSSDRGNEQFF. The DNA of the CDR3 is TGTGCCAGCAGCTCGGACAGGGGAAATGAGCAGTTCTTC. V gene TRBV7-3 combines with J gene TRBJ2-1; TRBD1 matches at 9 bases. V lost 4 bases and J lost 7; bases outside the gene matches: 2. Germline CDR1 is SGHTA and CDR2 is FQGTGA. The CDR3 has 13 residues.

This chain uses TRBV11-2 with TRBJ2-7; TRBD1 agrees at 12 bases. The ends lost 6 bases at V and 6 bases at J; junction bases unmatched: 6. This CDR3 is built from 14 residues. Germline CDR1 SGHAT, CDR2 FQNNGV. For the CDR3, the DNA is TGTGCCAGCAGTTCCGGGACAGGGGGCTTCGAGCAGTACTTC. It translates to CASSSGTGGFEQYF. The complete variable domain, with remaining parts taken from reference TRBV11-2 and TRBJ2-7, reads EAGVAQSPRYKIIEKRQSVAFWCNPISGHATLYWYQQILGQGPKLLIQFQNNGVVDDSQLPKDRFSAERLKGVDSTLKIQPAKLEDSAVYLCASSSGTGGFEQYFGPGTRLTVT.

This clonotype appeared a few times. The V call is TRBV7-2, the J call TRBJ2-5; D perhaps matches TRBD1 (7 bases). The V gene lost 5 bases and the J gene lost 5 bases, with 15 bases spanning the gap. Germline CDR1 and CDR2: SGHTA and FQGNSA. CDR3 length: 14 amino acids. CDR3 loop: CASSPRRGRETQYF. Here the CDR3 DNA reads TGTGCCAGCAGCCCAAGGAGGGGGCGGGAGACCCAGTACTTC.

The chain links TRBV7-2 to TRBJ2-3, with 7 bases identical to TRBD2. V was pared by 3 bases and J by 2 bases, with 5 bases of the junction left unmatched. The length of the CDR3 is 15 residues. Germline lookup yields CDR1 SGHTA and CDR2 FQGNSA. The CDR3 DNA reads as TGTGCCAGCAGCTTCAACGGGGGGACCACAGATACGCAGTATTTT. The encoded protein is CASSFNGGTTDTQYF.

The rearrangement links TRBV19 to TRBJ2-2; TRBD1 is a possible D gene (6 bases). Germline-derived CDR1 and CDR2 are LNHDA and SQIVND (reference sequence). The length of the CDR3 is 13 residues. Deletions cut 3 bases from V and 6 bases from J, with 8 bases between. For the CDR3, the DNA is TGTGCCAGTAGTATGACAGGTCCCGGGGAGCTGTTTTTT. Residues: CASSMTGPGELFF.

This chain joins TRBV5-1 and TRBJ1-1; no definite D call. The CDR3 covers 15 residues. The germline V gene has CDR1 SGHRS and CDR2 YFSETQ. Trimming left V 0 bases short and J 4 bases short, with 13 bases between. The CDR3 protein is CASSLGSNPVTEAFF. Here the CDR3 DNA reads TGCGCCAGCAGCTTGGGCTCGAACCCAGTCACTGAAGCTTTCTTT.

There are a few counts of this clonotype. The chain joins TRBV7-2 to TRBJ2-5; 9 bases agree with TRBD2. With V trimmed by 3 bases and J by 2 bases, 4 bases remained unmatched. The CDR3 is 15 residues long. Germline V gives CDR1 SGHTA, CDR2 FQGNSA. Here the CDR3 reads CASSFQRGEQETQYF. DNA for the CDR3: TGTGCCAGCAGCTTTCAGCGGGGGGAACAAGAGACCCAGTACTTC.

This chain links TRBV5-1 with TRBJ2-7, with TRBD2 identical over 11 bases. Germline values: CDR1 SGHRS, CDR2 YFSETQ. The CDR3 is 17 residues long. Losses at the gene ends were 1 base for V and 0 bases for J; bases not matched to a gene: 6. This chain's CDR3 is CASSLFLAGGNSYEQYF. The CDR3 DNA sequence: TGCGCCAGCAGCTTGTTCCTAGCGGGGGGAAACTCCTACGAGCAGTACTTC.

This clonotype was seen more than once but under ten times. The rearrangement links TRBV5-1 to TRBJ2-3; 15 nucleotides align to TRBD2. Unmatched junction bases numbered 5, after V lost 0 bases and J lost 3 bases. This CDR3 has 18 amino acids. Germline V CDR1 and CDR2: SGHRS, YFSETQ. The CDR3 bases are TGCGCCAGCAGCTTGGACGGGACTAGCGGGGGGACTACAGATACGCAGTATTTT. It codes for CASSLDGTSGGTTDTQYF.